The 15 T cell receptor beta chains below come from one sample, sequenced in a study of vaccination and CD4 T cells after COVID-19. Each CDR3 protein gets one entry after TCRdb re-called the PCR reads with MiXCR. The sample contains some 14,000 distinct CDR3 sequences, 69% of which appear only once. The sample consisted of CD4+ T cells from blood, taken after SARS-CoV-2 vaccination. These receptors all come from a human donor who had recovered from COVID-19.

The chain employs TRBV12-3 or TRBV12-4 and TRBJ2-3; a weak D match, TRBD2 (6 bases). Trimming removed 6 bases from V and 0 bases from J, with 22 bases in between. The CDR3 runs 18 residues. The CDR3 here is CASSRGVLVAASTDTQYF. The CDR3 DNA follows: TGTGCCAGCAGCCGAGGGGTTCTAGTAGCGGCTAGCACAGATACGCAGTATTTT.

In regard to this clonotype: At one of its ends the junction is not consistent with the germline gene, which may arise from a read error. The chain combines TRBV27 with TRBJ1-2, with D perhaps matching TRBD1 (5 bases). The CDR3 totals 11 residues. Looked up from germline, CDR1 is MNHEY and CDR2 is SMNVEV (reference sequence). The CDR3 loop is CASRDNYGYTF. The CDR3 DNA sequence: TGCGCCAGCAGGGACAACTATGGCTACACCTTC.

This chain uses TRBV7-6 with TRBJ2-3, with 8 bases matching TRBD1. The CDR3 totals 16 residues. Germline loops: CDR1 SGHVS, CDR2 FNYEAQ. V dropped 4 bases and J dropped 4; count of bases not matched to a gene: 10. This CDR3 reads CASSSLSGTGPDTQYF. The CDR3 nucleotides are TGTGCCAGCAGCTCGCTTTCCGGGACAGGACCAGATACGCAGTATTTT. Supplemented by reference TRBV7-6 and TRBJ2-3, the full variable domain reads GAGVSQSPRYKVTKRGQDVALRCDPISGHVSLYWYRQALGQGPEFLTYFNYEAQQDKSGLPNDRFSAERPEGSISTLTIQRTEQRDSAMYRCASSSLSGTGPDTQYFGPGTRLTVL.

V and J are TRBV19 and TRBJ1-1, with D possibly being TRBD1 (5 bases). Germline V gene data show CDR1 as LNHDA and CDR2 as SQIVND (reference sequence). The CDR3 has 14 residues. V lost 6 bases and J 0 bases, leaving 11 bases between the germline ends. CDR3 region: CASRGNRLNTEAFF. CDR3 sequence (DNA): TGTGCCAGTAGGGGGAACAGGCTGAACACTGAAGCTTTCTTT.

This rearrangement joins TRBV2 to TRBJ1-6; unclear D gene. CDR1 and CDR2 from the germline V gene are SNHLY and FYNNEI. CDR3 length: 15 amino acids. Trimming took 7 bases from V and 3 from J, leaving 13 bases between them. CDR3: CASTPRNNYNSPLHF. The CDR3 DNA follows: TGTGCCAGCACCCCCCGGAACAACTATAATTCACCCCTCCACTTT.

The rearrangement links TRBV6-1 to TRBJ2-5; D perhaps matches TRBD1 (6 bases). The CDR3 has 13 amino acids. With 8 bases removed from V and 2 bases from J, the gap between germline ends came to 12 bases. Germline CDR1 MNHNS, CDR2 SASEGT. DNA of the CDR3: TGTGCCAGCGGTCAGGACAGACAAGAGACCCAGTACTTC. This encodes CASGQDRQETQYF.

This sequence joins TRBV7-3 and TRBJ2-1; weak D call: TRBD1 (6 bases). Germline CDR1 is SGHTA and CDR2 is FQGTGA. V was clipped by 4 bases and J by 6 bases, with 16 bases between them. This CDR3 comprises 15 residues. For the CDR3, the DNA is TGTGCCAGCAGCTACAGACAGGTATCTTTCAATGAGCAGTTCTTC. As protein: CASSYRQVSFNEQFF.

This sequence joins TRBV20-1 and TRBJ2-1; the match to TRBD2 covers 11 bases. The CDR3 covers 15 residues. Germline V gene lookup returns CDR1 DFQATT and CDR2 SNEGSKA (reference sequence). V was pared by 1 base and J by 4 bases, with 3 bases of the junction left unmatched. CDR3 amino acids: CSARVGTSGYNEQFF. CDR3 coding DNA: TGCAGTGCTAGAGTTGGGACTAGCGGATACAATGAGCAGTTCTTC.

V is TRBV9 and J is TRBJ2-5; the match to TRBD2 covers 9 bases. Germline values: CDR1 SGDLS, CDR2 YYNGEE. The CDR3 sequence is 22 residues long. The V segment lost 0 bases and the J segment 1 base; nucleotides outside the gene matches: 22. The CDR3 DNA reads TGTGCCAGCAGCGTAGCTCCGGGTAGGGGGAGCGGGAGGTGGAGTGGCCAAGAGACCCAGTACTTC. Translated: CASSVAPGRGSGRWSGQETQYF.

This rearrangement joins TRBV18 to TRBJ1-5; no firm D call. This CDR3 is built from 17 residues. The V gene's germline CDR1 is KGHSH and CDR2 LQKENI. Trimming removed 2 bases at V and 4 bases at J, with 18 bases between. In DNA form, the CDR3 reads TGTGCCAGCTCACCAGGGCGGGATCCATATAGTAATCAGCCCCAGCATTTT. Translated: CASSPGRDPYSNQPQHF.

J is TRBJ2-7 and V is TRBV20-1, with TRBD2 as a possible D gene (5 bases). V dropped 0 bases and J dropped 7 bases, with 19 bases sitting between them. Germline CDR1 and CDR2: DFQATT and SNEGSKA (reference sequence). The CDR3 is 15 residues long. The CDR3 nucleotides are TGCAGTGCTAGAGATGGGCGGGTGTCAGGCGGAGAGCAGTACTTC. Its translation is CSARDGRVSGGEQYF.

This clonotype was recorded a few times. CDR3 nucleotides: TGTGCCAGCAGCAATCCTATGGTGGAGAACACCGGGGAGCTGTTTTTT. It is translated as CASSNPMVENTGELFF. The rearrangement joins TRBV6-1 to TRBJ2-2; D uncertain. CDR1 is MNHNS and CDR2 is SASEGT in the germline V gene. The CDR3 length is 16 residues. The ends were cut back, 6 bases at V and 1 base at J, with 15 bases in the middle.

CDR3 amino acids: CAILAGGPYNEQFF. Here the CDR3 DNA reads TGTGCCATACTAGCGGGAGGGCCTTACAATGAGCAGTTCTTC. J is TRBJ2-1 and V is TRBV2, with 13 bases lining up with TRBD2. CDR3 length: 14 residues. Germline values: CDR1 SNHLY, CDR2 FYNNEI. J gave up 4 bases and V 10 bases, and 4 bases lay outside the gene matches.

This clonotype has just a few counts. The rearrangement uses TRBV24-1 and TRBJ1-5; TRBD1 agrees at 7 bases. The germline V gene has CDR1 KGHDR and CDR2 SFDVKD. This CDR3 region has 14 residues. Losses at the gene ends were 2 bases for V and 5 bases for J; bases not matched to a gene: 2. The DNA for the CDR3 is TGTGCCACCAGTGATTCGGGACAGTATCAGCCCCAGCATTTT. Encoded protein: CATSDSGQYQPQHF.

The J gene is TRBJ2-3, the V gene TRBV7-9; D is ambiguous. This CDR3 is 14 amino acids long. Germline values: CDR1 SEHNR, CDR2 FQNEAQ (reference sequence). V lost 2 bases and J lost 1, with 7 bases in between. CDR3 nucleotide sequence: TGTGCCAGCAGCTTAACTTCCCGCACAGATACGCAGTATTTT. Protein: CASSLTSRTDTQYF.